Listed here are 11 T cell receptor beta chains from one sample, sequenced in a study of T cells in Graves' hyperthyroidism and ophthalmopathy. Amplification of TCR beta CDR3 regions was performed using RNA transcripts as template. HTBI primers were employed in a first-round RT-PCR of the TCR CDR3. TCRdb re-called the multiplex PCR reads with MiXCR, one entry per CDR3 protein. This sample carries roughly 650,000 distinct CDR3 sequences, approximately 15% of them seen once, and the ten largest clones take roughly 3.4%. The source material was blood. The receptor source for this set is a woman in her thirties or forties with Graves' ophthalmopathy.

CDR3: CATSGYRDSRTDTQYF. In DNA, the CDR3 is TGTGCCACCAGTGGCTATAGGGACAGTCGCACAGATACGCAGTATTTT. The chain uses TRBV24-1 and TRBJ2-3, with 7 nucleotides matching TRBD1. CDR1 KGHDR and CDR2 SFDVKD come from the germline V gene. CDR3 length: 16 amino acids. V was pared by 5 bases and J by 1 base, with 8 bases of the junction left unmatched.

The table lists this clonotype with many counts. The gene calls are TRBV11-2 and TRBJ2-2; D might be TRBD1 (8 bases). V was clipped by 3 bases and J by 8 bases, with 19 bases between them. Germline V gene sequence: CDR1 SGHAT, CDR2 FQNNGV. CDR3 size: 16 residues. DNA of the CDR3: TGTGCCAGCAGCTTCAGGGGGCAGAGCGGGAAGGGGGAGCTGTTTTTT. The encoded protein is CASSFRGQSGKGELFF. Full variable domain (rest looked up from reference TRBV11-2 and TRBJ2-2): EAGVAQSPRYKIIEKRQSVAFWCNPISGHATLYWYQQILGQGPKLLIQFQNNGVVDDSQLPKDRFSAERLKGVDSTLKIQPAKLEDSAVYLCASSFRGQSGKGELFFGEGSRLTVL.

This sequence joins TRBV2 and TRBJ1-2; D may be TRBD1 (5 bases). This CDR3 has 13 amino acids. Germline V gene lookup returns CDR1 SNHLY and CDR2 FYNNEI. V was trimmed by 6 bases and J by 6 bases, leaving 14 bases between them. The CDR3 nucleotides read TGTGCCAGCAGATACAGGATTCGTGATGGCTACACCTTC. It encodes CASRYRIRDGYTF.

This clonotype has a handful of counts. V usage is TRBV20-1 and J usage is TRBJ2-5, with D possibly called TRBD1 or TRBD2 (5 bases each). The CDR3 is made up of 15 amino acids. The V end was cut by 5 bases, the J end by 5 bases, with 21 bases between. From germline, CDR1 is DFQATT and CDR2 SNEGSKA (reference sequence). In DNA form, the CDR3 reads TGCAGTGCTCCAGGGCCCGGGGTTTTTGCGGAGACCCAGTACTTC. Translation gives CSAPGPGVFAETQYF.

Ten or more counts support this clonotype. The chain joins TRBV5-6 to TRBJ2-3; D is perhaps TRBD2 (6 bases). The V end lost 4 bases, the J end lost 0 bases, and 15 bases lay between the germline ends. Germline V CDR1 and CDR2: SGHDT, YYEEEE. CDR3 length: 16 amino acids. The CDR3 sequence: CASSRPGGLSTDTQYF. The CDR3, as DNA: TGTGCCAGCAGCAGGCCCGGGGGTCTTAGCACAGATACGCAGTATTTT. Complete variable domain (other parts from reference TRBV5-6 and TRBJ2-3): DAGVTQSPTHLIKTRGQQVTLRCSPKSGHDTVSWYQQALGQGPQFIFQYYEEEERQRGNFPDRFSGHQFPNYSSELNVNALLLGDSALYLCASSRPGGLSTDTQYFGPGTRLTVL.

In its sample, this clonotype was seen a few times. The DNA of the CDR3 is TGTGCCAGCAGTGTTGCAGGCCCTGAAACGTATGGCTACACCTTC. This translates into CASSVAGPETYGYTF. The chain links TRBV2 to TRBJ1-2; D unresolved. V lost 4 bases and J lost 5, with 17 bases in between. CDR1 is SNHLY and CDR2 is FYNNEI in the germline V gene. CDR3 length equals 15 residues.

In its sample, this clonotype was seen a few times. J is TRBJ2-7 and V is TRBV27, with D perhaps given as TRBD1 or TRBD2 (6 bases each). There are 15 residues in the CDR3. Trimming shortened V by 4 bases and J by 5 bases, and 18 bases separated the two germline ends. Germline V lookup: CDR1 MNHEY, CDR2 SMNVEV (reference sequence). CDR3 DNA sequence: TGTGCCAGCAGTTGGGGGGTGGGGGCGGGCGACGAGCAGTACTTC. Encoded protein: CASSWGVGAGDEQYF.

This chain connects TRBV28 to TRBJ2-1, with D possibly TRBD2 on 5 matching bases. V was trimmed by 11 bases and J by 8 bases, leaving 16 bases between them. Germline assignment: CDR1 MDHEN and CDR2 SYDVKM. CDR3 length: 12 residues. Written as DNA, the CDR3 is TGTGCCTATTCTAGCCATATCGATGAGCAGTTCTTC. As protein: CAYSSHIDEQFF. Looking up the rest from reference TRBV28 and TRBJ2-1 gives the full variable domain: DVKVTQSSRYLVKRTGEKVFLECVQDMDHENMFWYRQDPGLGLRLIYFSYDVKMKEKGDIPEGYSVSREKKERFSLILESASTNQTSMYLCAYSSHIDEQFFGPGTRLTVL.

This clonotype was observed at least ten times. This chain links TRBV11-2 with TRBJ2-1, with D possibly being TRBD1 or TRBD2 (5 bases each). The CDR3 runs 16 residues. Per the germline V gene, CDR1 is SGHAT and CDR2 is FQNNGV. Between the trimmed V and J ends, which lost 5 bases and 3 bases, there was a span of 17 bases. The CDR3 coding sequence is TGTGCCAGCAGCACCATAACGGGACCCAACTACAATGAGCAGTTCTTC. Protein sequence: CASSTITGPNYNEQFF.

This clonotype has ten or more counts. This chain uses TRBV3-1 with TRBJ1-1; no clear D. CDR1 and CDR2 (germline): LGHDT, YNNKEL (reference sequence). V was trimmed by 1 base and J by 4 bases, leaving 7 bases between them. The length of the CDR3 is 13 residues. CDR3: CASSQGWATEAFF. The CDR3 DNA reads TGTGCCAGCAGCCAAGGGTGGGCCACTGAAGCTTTCTTT.

The CDR3 DNA sequence: TGTGCCACCAGTGATTTTAGGGGGACCGGGGAGCTGTTTTTT. Its protein is CATSDFRGTGELFF. The genes are TRBV24-1 and TRBJ2-2; TRBD1 is a possible D gene (6 bases). V lost 1 base to trimming and J lost 5 bases, with 7 bases between them. The CDR3 loop spans 14 amino acids. Germline assignment: CDR1 KGHDR and CDR2 SFDVKD.